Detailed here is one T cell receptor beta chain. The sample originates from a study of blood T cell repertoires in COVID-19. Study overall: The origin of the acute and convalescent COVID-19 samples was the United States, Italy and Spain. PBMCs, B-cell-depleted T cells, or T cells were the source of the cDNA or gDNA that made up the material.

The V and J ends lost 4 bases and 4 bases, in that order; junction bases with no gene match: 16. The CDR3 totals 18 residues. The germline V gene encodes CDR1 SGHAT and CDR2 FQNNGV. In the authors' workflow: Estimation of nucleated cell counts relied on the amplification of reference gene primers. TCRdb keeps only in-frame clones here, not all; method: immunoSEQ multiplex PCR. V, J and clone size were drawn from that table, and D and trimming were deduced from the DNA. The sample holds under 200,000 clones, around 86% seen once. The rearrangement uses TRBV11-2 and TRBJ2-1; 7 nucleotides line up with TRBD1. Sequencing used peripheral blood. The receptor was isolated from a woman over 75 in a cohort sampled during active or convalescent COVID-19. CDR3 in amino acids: CASSSTKLYRGRYNEQFF. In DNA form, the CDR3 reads TGTGCCAGCAGCTCCACTAAACTGTACAGGGGTAGGTACAATGAGCAGTTCTTC.